The 24 T cell receptor beta chains below come from one sample, sequenced in a study of blood T cells in healthy people across ages. Then a second PCR, running about 6 to 11 cycles, was carried out with a sample-barcoded 5' primer and a J-beta primer mix. TCRdb itself ran the 5' RACE reads through MiXCR, one entry per CDR3 protein. The data contain 1.5 million to 2 million distinct CDR3 sequences, roughly 28% of them singletons. Sequencing was carried out using blood. The source is a woman aged 25 to 39 in good health.

This clonotype was found a few times. This chain joins TRBV7-2 and TRBJ1-5; 7 nucleotides match TRBD1. The V segment lost 5 bases and the J segment 4 bases; nucleotides outside the gene matches: 8. The CDR3 is made up of 15 amino acids. Germline V gene data show CDR1 as SGHTA and CDR2 as FQGNSA. The CDR3 sequence is CASSMQGGRNQPQHF. As DNA, the CDR3 is TGTGCCAGCAGCATGCAGGGGGGCCGTAATCAGCCCCAGCATTTT.

At least ten counts were recorded for this clonotype. J is TRBJ2-7 and V is TRBV7-3, with no clear D. Trimming left V 4 bases short and J 1 base short, with 17 bases between. Germline assignment: CDR1 SGHTA and CDR2 FQGTGA. The length of the CDR3 is 16 residues. CDR3 sequence reads: CASSSGPSASSYEQYF. Written as DNA, the CDR3 is TGTGCCAGCAGCTCCGGACCCTCAGCGTCATCCTACGAGCAGTACTTC.

The chain is built from TRBV6-5 and TRBJ1-2, with D possibly TRBD1 on 6 matching bases. The germline V and J ends were trimmed by 2 bases and 5 bases, with 9 bases remaining between them. The CDR3 sequence is 13 residues long. In germline, CDR1 is MNHEY, CDR2 SVGAGI. CDR3 amino acids: CASSYRGEYGYTF. The CDR3 DNA reads as TGTGCCAGCAGTTACAGGGGGGAGTATGGCTACACCTTC.

This clonotype was found a few times. This sequence joins TRBV10-2 and TRBJ2-5, with D possibly being TRBD2 (6 bases). Per the germline V gene, CDR1 is WSHSY and CDR2 is SAAADI. V was pared by 2 bases and J by 4 bases, with 20 bases between. The CDR3 runs to 17 residues. The CDR3 nucleotides are TGCGCCAGCAGTGAGCCTACGGACTACCCAAGGCGAGAGACCCAGTACTTC. Translation: CASSEPTDYPRRETQYF.

This rearrangement joins TRBV12-3 or TRBV12-4 to TRBJ2-2, with TRBD1 identical over 7 bases. V shed 6 bases and J 1 base; nucleotides not matched to a gene: 5. CDR3 length: 15 residues. The CDR3 DNA reads as TGTGCCAGCAGGGTACAGGGGTGGAACACCGGGGAGCTGTTTTTT. Amino acids: CASRVQGWNTGELFF.

This clonotype came up a few times. The chain joins TRBV5-1 to TRBJ1-4; D unclear. This CDR3 has 14 residues. Looked up from germline, CDR1 is SGHRS and CDR2 is YFSETQ. Trimming removed 0 bases from V and 8 bases from J, with 11 bases in between. The CDR3, as DNA: TGCGCCAGCAGCTTGGACCCAGAGGGCGAAAAACTGTTTTTT. Translating it yields CASSLDPEGEKLFF.

The sample holds a few counts of this clonotype. The J gene is TRBJ2-1, the V gene TRBV6-2 or TRBV6-3, with D unclear. Trimming removed 5 bases from V and 6 bases from J, with 11 bases in between. Germline V gene lookup returns CDR1 MNHEY and CDR2 SVGEGT. The CDR3 has 13 residues. CDR3 nucleotide sequence: TGTGCCAGCAGTGCAAACGACCGCAATGAGCAGTTCTTC. Translated, it gives CASSANDRNEQFF.

The chain carries TRBV28 and TRBJ1-5; 8 nucleotides agree with TRBD1. The CDR3 covers 15 residues. Trimming cost V 7 bases and J 1 base; bases outside gene matches: 6. From germline, CDR1 is MDHEN and CDR2 SYDVKM. CDR3 amino acids: CASKTGVISNQPQHF. The CDR3 DNA sequence: TGTGCCAGCAAGACAGGGGTAATCAGCAATCAGCCCCAGCATTTT.

This sequence joins TRBV20-1 and TRBJ2-1; D might be TRBD2 (6 bases). Germline loops: CDR1 DFQATT, CDR2 SNEGSKA (reference sequence). The CDR3 contains 14 residues. The V end lost 5 bases, the J end lost 0 bases, and 11 bases lay between the germline ends. CDR3 region: CSAGTASSYNEQFF. CDR3 in DNA: TGCAGTGCTGGGACTGCGAGCTCCTACAATGAGCAGTTCTTC.

This clonotype was seen more than once but under ten times. CDR3 DNA sequence: TGTGCCAGCAGCCCGAGATTAACTAGCGGGTACAATGAGCAGTTCTTC. It translates to CASSPRLTSGYNEQFF. The V and J genes are TRBV14 and TRBJ2-1, with 9 bases lining up with TRBD2. The CDR3 runs to 16 residues. Germline V gene sequence: CDR1 SGHDN, CDR2 FVKESK. The V and J ends lost 4 bases and 4 bases, in that order; junction bases with no gene match: 8.

V usage is TRBV7-2 and J usage is TRBJ2-7; the D is unclear. The CDR3 contains 14 residues. CDR1 is SGHTA and CDR2 is FQGNSA in the germline V gene. Trimming removed 1 base at V and 4 bases at J, with 11 bases between. This chain's CDR3 is CASSLGIPPYEQYF. The DNA for the CDR3 is TGTGCCAGCAGCTTAGGGATCCCCCCATACGAGCAGTACTTC.

This chain uses TRBV20-1 with TRBJ2-3; D remains unclear. The CDR3 loop spans 15 amino acids. Trimming left V 0 bases short and J 1 base short, with 11 bases between. Germline V gene lookup returns CDR1 DFQATT and CDR2 SNEGSKA (reference sequence). The CDR3 here is CSARELRVGTDTQYF. DNA of the CDR3: TGCAGTGCTAGAGAGTTACGGGTGGGCACAGATACGCAGTATTTT.

This clonotype has just a few counts. The chain carries TRBV20-1 and TRBJ1-2, with 8 bases lining up with TRBD1. The CDR3 is made up of 15 amino acids. V lost 3 bases and J lost 0; bases outside the gene matches: 6. Germline CDR1 is DFQATT and CDR2 is SNEGSKA (reference sequence). This chain's CDR3 is CSASPGTGSNYGYTF. CDR3 DNA sequence: TGCAGTGCTAGTCCCGGGACAGGATCTAACTATGGCTACACCTTC.

The chain combines TRBV5-1 with TRBJ2-1, with 12 bases that match TRBD2. V was pared by 4 bases and J by 7 bases, with 9 bases of the junction left unmatched. Germline values: CDR1 SGHRS, CDR2 YFSETQ. The CDR3 loop spans 16 amino acids. The chain's CDR3 is CASSDPSGGAYNEQFF. The CDR3 DNA reads as TGCGCCAGCAGCGACCCTAGCGGGGGGGCGTATAATGAGCAGTTCTTC.

The V call is TRBV20-1, the J call TRBJ1-1; no reliable D call. The CDR3 spans 14 residues. V was cut by 3 bases and J by 0 bases, with 11 bases left in between. Germline V gene sequence: CDR1 DFQATT, CDR2 SNEGSKA (reference sequence). The CDR3 DNA reads as TGCAGTGCTAGTCGCCGCGGGGTGAACACTGAAGCTTTCTTT. Its translation: CSASRRGVNTEAFF.

The chain couples TRBV5-1 to TRBJ1-4; D unresolved. Germline assignment: CDR1 SGHRS and CDR2 YFSETQ. CDR3 size: 14 residues. V lost 3 bases and J 10 bases, leaving 16 bases between the germline ends. This chain's CDR3 is CASSWEDVHGKLFF. The CDR3 DNA sequence: TGCGCCAGCAGCTGGGAAGACGTTCATGGAAAACTGTTTTTT.

The chain combines TRBV7-6 with TRBJ2-1; TRBD1 or TRBD2 may be the D gene (5 bases each). CDR1 SGHVS and CDR2 FNYEAQ come from the germline V gene. V was clipped by 0 bases and J by 10 bases, with 10 bases between them. The CDR3 totals 13 residues. This CDR3 reads CASSLAWGKEQFF. CDR3 bases: TGTGCCAGCAGCTTAGCGTGGGGGAAGGAGCAGTTCTTC.

The chain joins TRBV27 to TRBJ1-2, with D perhaps TRBD1 (6 bases). Germline-derived CDR1 and CDR2 are MNHEY and SMNVEV (reference sequence). The CDR3 sequence is 14 residues long. Trimming took off 8 bases at V and 3 bases at J, with 16 bases between the two ends. The CDR3 loop reads CASRPVGGDYGYTF. The CDR3 coding sequence is TGTGCCAGCCGACCGGTAGGGGGGGACTATGGCTACACCTTC.

This clonotype was recorded only once. Mismatch with germline at one junction end may stem from a read error. The V call is TRBV11-2, the J call TRBJ1-2; 7 nucleotides line up with TRBD1. CDR3 length: 18 amino acids. Germline V gene lookup returns CDR1 SGHAT and CDR2 FQNNGV. CDR3 sequence reads: CASSFSTQTGRENYGHTF. CDR3 sequence (DNA): TGTGCCAGCAGCTTCTCAACCCAGACAGGGCGCGAGAACTATGGCCACACCTTC.

The V gene is TRBV11-3, the J gene TRBJ2-1; 11 nucleotides match TRBD2. Germline V lookup: CDR1 SGHNT, CDR2 YENEEA. The CDR3 loop spans 16 amino acids. The ends lost 4 bases at V and 6 bases at J; junction bases unmatched: 8. CDR3 amino acids: CASSSSLAGGSNEQFF. CDR3 DNA sequence: TGTGCCAGCAGCTCCTCCCTAGCGGGAGGAAGCAATGAGCAGTTCTTC.

V gene TRBV5-1 combines with J gene TRBJ1-1, with D tentatively TRBD1 (6 bases). V was trimmed by 3 bases and J by 3 bases, leaving 12 bases between them. This CDR3 spans 14 amino acids. Germline CDR1 SGHRS, CDR2 YFSETQ. DNA for the CDR3: TGCGCCAGCAGCTCCGAGACAGGCGACACTGAAGCTTTCTTT. Translation: CASSSETGDTEAFF.

Remarks on this clonotype: Germline and junction disagree at one end, which may indicate a read error. The chain uses TRBV6-2 or TRBV6-3 and TRBJ2-4; 8 bases fit TRBD1. Germline CDR1 MNHEY, CDR2 SVGEGT. There are 13 residues in the CDR3. The CDR3 nucleotides are TGTACCAGCAGTTCGGACAGGGAATACATTCAGTACTTC. It is translated as CTSSSDREYIQYF.

This clonotype was observed a few times. The chain carries TRBV7-9 and TRBJ1-2, with 7 bases fitting TRBD1. This CDR3 region has 13 residues. Trimming took 5 bases from V and 8 from J; bases not matched to a gene: 8. Looked up from germline, CDR1 is SEHNR and CDR2 is FQNEAQ (reference sequence). The CDR3: CASSRRDREGYTF. DNA for the CDR3: TGTGCCAGCAGCCGAAGGGACAGAGAGGGCTACACCTTC.

This clonotype has more than one count but fewer than ten. A junction boundary mismatches the germline segment, possibly from a read error. The rearrangement uses TRBV9 and TRBJ2-5, with TRBD2 matching over 9 bases. Per germline, CDR1 SGDLS and CDR2 YYNGEE. The CDR3 covers 15 residues. Written as DNA, the CDR3 is TGTGCCAGCAGCGGGAGCGGGAGGCTCCAAGAGGCCCAGTACTTC. Amino acids: CASSGSGRLQEAQYF.